This T cell receptor beta chain was sequenced in a study of STAT5B mutations in CD4+ large granular lymphocyte leukemia. Study background: Healthy donors showed HLA-associated enrichment of the CDR3 'QG' motif. Findings and limits, study-wide: Compared with healthy controls (2/35), patient top clones favored TRBV06 (8/27). Main leukemic clonotypes were patient-specific, but 25% appeared at low frequency elsewhere.

This CDR3 is 16 amino acids long. Per germline, CDR1 SGHNT and CDR2 YENEEA. V dropped 5 bases and J dropped 1; count of bases not matched to a gene: 7. Authors' methods: A productive frequency of 2.59 x 10-5 was the lowest detectable. The method was immunoSEQ multiplex PCR; TCRdb's version includes in-frame clones alone and lacks a portion of them. The DNA was the basis for D and trimming; V, J and clone size are from that table. The top ten clones hold roughly 1.9% of a sample with about 30,000 clones, roughly 77% of them seen once. Comments on this clone: The antigen remains undetermined.

The source material was CD4+ T cells from blood buffy coats. This clonotype was obtained from a human donor in good health. V and J are TRBV11-3 and TRBJ2-2; 7 nucleotides line up with TRBD2. In DNA, the CDR3 is TGTGCCAGCAGCCCGAGACTAGCAGTGAACACCGGGGAGCTGTTTTTT. Its protein is CASSPRLAVNTGELFF.